This T cell receptor (beta chain) was captured by sequencing in a study of cytomegalovirus exposure and HLA in healthy donors listed by TCRdb under 2017. About the study as a whole: In an earlier analysis of 550 to 750 of the donors, 250 to 300 Gb of sequence data and 90 million to 130 million unique TCR beta sequences from roughly 200 million T cells were reported. In the later analysis, no new phenotypic data were used to find candidate immune exposures; instead, reliance was placed on TCR beta sequences and their occurrence across donors. To study patterns of TCR occurrence, a later analysis re-analyzed previously published TCR beta repertoires from under 750 donors and added high-resolution HLA genotyping. In addition to the first cohort of 666 subjects, a separate validation cohort of 120 different subjects was used. An early release covering approximately 600 HLA-typed donors comprised about 300 gigabases of sequencing data and roughly 86 million unique TCR sequences. Among around 400 genotyped donors of the cohort, an average of approximately 240,000 unique TCR beta nucleotide sequences was sequenced per donor, of which 15% to 20% were non-productive. Every repertoire in the discovery cohort had been generated on one and the same sequencing platform. In a later genetic analysis, genome-wide SNP genotypes for about 65% of the 666 donors were used, and that subset was treated as a discovery cohort. About five DR-DQ haplotypes were treated as single units for association and clustering because of strong linkage in the cohort. The number of typed donors differed by locus: roughly 629-640 for A, B, C, DRB1 and DQB1; approximately 530 for DQA1; some 610 for DPA1; and around 470 for DPB1. Of the roughly 400 genotyped donors, roughly 76% were placed in the genetic ancestry cluster associated with self-reported Caucasian donors. An earlier analysis of 587 of the donors used high-throughput TCR beta sequencing to judge whether each TCR beta V gene segment behaved as functional or pseudogenic. To predict cytomegalovirus infection status, the study combined high-throughput TCR immunosequencing, statistical association of individual TCRs with disease status, and machine learning. The aim of the study was to test whether cataloging public T cell receptors could identify signatures of past pathogen exposure. HLA typing covered class I and class II loci at four-digit resolution. Donor age, sex, ethnicity and CMV serostatus were collected together with the repertoire data. The T cell repertoires of some 700 subjects were profiled by immunosequencing and related to cytomegalovirus serostatus. The research as a whole found: When HLA alleles, especially DR and DQ, strongly co-occurred, attributing TCR associations to individual alleles was difficult. A further reported finding was that TCR beta sequences accurately predicted the HLA-A and HLA-B alleles for most subjects in the first cohort. At a false discovery rate of 0.05, a later analysis linked around 17,000 TCR beta sequences to specific HLA alleles. Sequencing depth was assumed to be roughly uniform across donors in the presence/absence analyses, though that assumption may not hold. Three of the identified cytomegalovirus-associated TCR beta chains were confirmed in vitro to be specific for cytomegalovirus antigens. Over 15 rarely observed V segments, including chromosome 9 orphons, were excluded from the earlier analysis of some 590 of the donors because counts were too low. A later analysis reported that several top co-occurrence clusters appeared linked to parvovirus B19, influenza, CMV and Epstein-Barr virus. Because HLA typing was missing for some donors at each locus, association tests included only the typed subset. Broadly in line with IMGT annotations, most TCR beta V segments showed up in productive rearrangements about 87% or about 30% of the time in an earlier analysis of around 600 of the donors. In a later analysis, the rate of TCR association differed among HLA loci, with DRB1 alleles having the most associated TCRs and HLA-C alleles having the fewest. The 87-base-pair reads could not distinguish some IMGT-functional V segments, including TRBV6-2 and TRBV6-3, so those segments were excluded. A cluster of highly shared sequence variants was judged likely to represent a technical artifact of the sequencing pipeline. The authors suggested that the approach could potentially be generalized to other disease states and immunological phenotypes. The study listed approximately 150 TCR beta chains as associated with cytomegalovirus. In this cohort, only TCR beta chains were sequenced, and detectable features were limited by the absence of alpha or paired-chain data. For the cohort, immune exposure information was limited to CMV serostatus. Linkage disequilibrium might explain the correlated functional status among segregating V segments, but an unknown experimental factor could not be ruled out. According to a later analysis, most CMV-associated TCR beta chains appeared to be HLA-restricted, and the HLA associations seemed to be driven largely by CMV exposure. While some public TCRs were present in many individuals, most TCR sequences turned up only very rarely across donors. Compared with equally common non-associated chains, HLA-associated TCR beta chains in a later analysis were more clonally expanded and had lower generation probabilities. A later genetic analysis reported fewer N-insertions in productive TCRs among donors in an Asian-associated ancestry cluster than the approximately 700-donor mean. In both the original and validation cohorts, the classifier was reported to diagnose cytomegalovirus status with high specificity and sensitivity. An association between a missense DCLRE1C variant and V-gene and J-gene trimming of TCR beta chains was found in a later genetic analysis and replicated in an independent cohort.

Receptor libraries were prepared by the immunoSEQ multiplex PCR assay. For the multiplex PCR, a mixture combining 60 forward primers for TCR Vbeta segments and 13 reverse primers for TCR Jbeta segments was used. A multiplex PCR assay on genomic DNA amplified the CDR3 region of rearranged TCR beta genes. Amplified TCR beta libraries were sequenced as 87-base-pair reads on the Illumina HiSeq System. The paper's processing steps were these. A later analysis counted tens of millions of unique TCR beta chains across the roughly 700 repertoires, and around 12 million of these chains were shared by at least two donors. A nearest-neighbor algorithm error-corrected the raw reads and collapsed the reads into unique sequences, merging closely related sequences to remove PCR and sequencing errors. Alignment of CDR3 sequences to IMGT reference sequences was used to assign V, D and J gene segments. For a sequence to be retained, a match of at least six nucleotides to both a V gene segment and a J gene segment was required. Rearrangements were called productive when the CDR3 lacked stop codons and stayed in frame with V and J; all others were non-productive. Following IMGT convention, CDR3 was defined as the stretch from the second conserved V-encoded cysteine up to the conserved J-encoded phenylalanine. Sequences without an unambiguous match to a single V gene segment were excluded from the earlier analysis of approximately 600 of the donors. An earlier analysis of around 600 of the donors classified V segments as functional when productive rearrangements were above 56.7% and as segregating when the standard deviation between donors was above 5%. A statistical classification framework was built for diagnosing cytomegalovirus status from the catalog of TCR beta chain sequences. In a later analysis, TCR nucleotide sequences were compared against IMGT/GENE-DB human TR gene sequences so that V and J genes could be assigned. A later analysis assigned CDR3 sequences and most-parsimonious VDJ recombination scenarios with the TCRdist pipeline. In a later analysis, every TCR beta chain was defined by the combination of its CDR3 amino acid sequence and its V-gene family, and reads without a unique V-gene family were dropped. A later analysis removed several hundred highly shared, low-generation-probability nucleotide sequences to deal with suspected cross-contamination and a sequencing artifact. For each public chain, a later analysis derived a clonal expansion index from normalized ranks of inferred template counts within each repertoire. In a later analysis, generation probabilities were computed using a VDJ recombination model fitted to out-of-frame rearrangements, and the results were checked against IGoR. In a later analysis, hypergeometric tests were used to score TCR-TCR, TCR-HLA and TCR-CMV co-occurrence, with a repertoire-size bias correction applied to TCR pairs. A later analysis estimated false discovery rates by permuting HLA or CMV assignments 20 times. In a later analysis, co-occurring TCRs were grouped using DBSCAN, with TCRdist sequence similarity added in when clustering inside HLA-allele-positive subsets. Co-occurrence clustering excluded repertoires with fewer than 30,000 or more than 120,000 public chains, plus five with anomalous nucleotide sharing. TCRdb carries this immuneACCESS record with in-frame sequences only. Its versions omit some clonotypes, under half of them owing to an unresolved V gene in the studies checked, with the rest unexplained. That table furnishes V, J and clone size, whereas the DNA furnished D and trimming. Counted in this sample were around 140,000 clones; around 77% of them appeared once. The top ten constitute roughly 1% of the sample.

The cohort was made up of 500 to 800 healthy bone marrow donors. At the time of sampling, all cohort members were nominally healthy, though unrecorded immune exposures were likely present. The donor tested CMV seronegative, placing the donor among the 350 or so seronegative members of the cohort. Each donor provided a peripheral blood sample, and peripheral blood mononuclear cells were used for TCR beta sequencing. The Qiagen DNeasy Blood Extraction Kit was used to extract genomic DNA from the blood cell samples. CDR1 and CDR2 are drawn from the germline V gene: SGHVS, FQNEAQ. Between the V and J ends, shortened by 3 bases and 5 bases respectively, the junction contains 13 bases. Measured from the cysteine to the phenylalanine, the CDR3 is 14 residues long. Solely the CDR3 DNA is kept, with 42 bases framed from the first base. A remark on this clone: The specificity of this receptor is unknown. No base quality values were provided; no much bigger clone lies one nucleotide off.

The V and J segments used are TRBV7-8 and TRBJ1-2; the D segment could be TRBD1, given 5 matching bases. This receptor was obtained from a woman aged 55-70 years in good health and CMV-seronegative. The specimen sequenced was PBMCs. The CDR3: CASSFTREGYGYTF. The nucleotide sequence reads as follows: TGTGCCAGCAGCTTCACCAGGGAAGGGTATGGCTACACCTTC.